A few counts support the clone carrying this T cell receptor beta chain. Its antigen is still unknown. cDNA libraries of TCR beta carried unique molecular identifiers. T cells, about 0.85 to 11 million of them, yielded some 510,000 cDNA molecules. MiXCR was run by TCRdb on the PCR reads, yielding one entry per CDR3 protein. The profile covers 650,000 to 850,000 distinct CDR3 sequences, with approximately 53% appearing a single time and around 4.5% taken by the ten largest. The data stem from a study of post-analysis software for immune sequencing data. Study-level points and caveats: TRBV5-6, TRBV5-1 and TRBV20-1 belonged to a set of about five TRBV segments that were more frequent in patients than controls. Co-batched samples clustered tightly together by F measure.

This CDR3 spans 12 amino acids. CDR1 and CDR2 (germline): DFQATT, SNEGSKA (reference sequence). V lost 3 bases and J 8 bases, leaving 11 bases between the germline ends. The chain links TRBV20-1 to TRBJ2-1; possible D gene TRBD1, 5 bases. Sequenced material: blood. The sequence was obtained from a girl aged 5-17 years with multiple sclerosis. CDR3 protein: CSASLQGDEQFF. In DNA, the CDR3 is TGCAGTGCTAGTCTTCAGGGCGATGAGCAGTTCTTC.